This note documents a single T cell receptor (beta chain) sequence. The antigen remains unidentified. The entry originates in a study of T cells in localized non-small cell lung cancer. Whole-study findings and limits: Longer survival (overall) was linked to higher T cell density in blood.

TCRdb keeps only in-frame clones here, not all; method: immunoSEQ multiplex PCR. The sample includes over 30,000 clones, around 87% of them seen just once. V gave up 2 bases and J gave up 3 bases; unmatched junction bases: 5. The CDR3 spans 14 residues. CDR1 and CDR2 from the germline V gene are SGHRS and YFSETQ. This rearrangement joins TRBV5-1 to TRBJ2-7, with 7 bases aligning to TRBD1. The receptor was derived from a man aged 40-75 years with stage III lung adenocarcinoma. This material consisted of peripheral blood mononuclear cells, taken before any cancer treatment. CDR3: CASSFDRADYEQYF. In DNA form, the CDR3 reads TGCGCCAGCAGCTTCGACAGGGCAGACTACGAGCAGTACTTC.